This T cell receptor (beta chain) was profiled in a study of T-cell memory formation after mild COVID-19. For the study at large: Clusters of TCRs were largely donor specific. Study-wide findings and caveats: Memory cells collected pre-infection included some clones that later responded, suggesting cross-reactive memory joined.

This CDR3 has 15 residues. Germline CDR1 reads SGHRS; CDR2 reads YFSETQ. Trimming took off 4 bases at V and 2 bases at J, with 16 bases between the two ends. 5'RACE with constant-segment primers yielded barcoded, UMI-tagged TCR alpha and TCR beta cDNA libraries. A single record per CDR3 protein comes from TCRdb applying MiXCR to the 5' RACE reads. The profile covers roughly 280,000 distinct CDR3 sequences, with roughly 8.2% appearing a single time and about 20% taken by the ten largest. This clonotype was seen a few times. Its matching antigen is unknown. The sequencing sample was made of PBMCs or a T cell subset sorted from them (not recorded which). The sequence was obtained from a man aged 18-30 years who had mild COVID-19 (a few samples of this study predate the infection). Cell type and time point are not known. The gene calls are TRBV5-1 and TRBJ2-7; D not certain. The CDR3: CASSPNSYSAYEQYF. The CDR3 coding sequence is TGCGCCAGCAGCCCCAACAGCTATTCGGCCTACGAGCAGTACTTC.